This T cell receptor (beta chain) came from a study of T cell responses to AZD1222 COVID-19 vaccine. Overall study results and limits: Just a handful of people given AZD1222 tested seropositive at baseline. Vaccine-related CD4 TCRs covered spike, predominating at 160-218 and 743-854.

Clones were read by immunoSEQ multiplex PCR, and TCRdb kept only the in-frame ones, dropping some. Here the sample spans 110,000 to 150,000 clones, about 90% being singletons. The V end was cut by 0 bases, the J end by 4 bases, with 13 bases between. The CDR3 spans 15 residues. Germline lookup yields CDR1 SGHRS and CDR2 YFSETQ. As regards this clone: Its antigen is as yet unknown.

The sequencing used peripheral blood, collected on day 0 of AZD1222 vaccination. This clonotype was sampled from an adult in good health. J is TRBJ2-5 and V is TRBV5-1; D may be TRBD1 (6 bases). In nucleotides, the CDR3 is TGCGCCAGCAGCTTGGGGACAGACTATGGAGAGACCCAGTACTTC. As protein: CASSLGTDYGETQYF.